What follows describes a single T cell receptor (beta chain). Its antigen target is currently unknown. No quality values exist for individual bases; no much larger clone is one base distant. Receptors were amplified or captured by the immunoSEQ multiplex PCR assay. Regarding the original processing steps: A statistical classification framework was built for diagnosing cytomegalovirus status from the catalog of TCR beta chain sequences. In its TCRdb copy, this immuneACCESS table keeps in-frame sequences only and misses some clones. Where compared with another copy, unresolved V genes explain less than half of these, and the others have no known cause. V and J calls and clone size are copied from that table; D and trimming were computed from the DNA. The sample includes more than 200,000 clones, with about 90% observed a single time. Clones ranked in the top ten supply approximately 12% of the sample.

This sample was included in a study of cytomegalovirus exposure and HLA in healthy donors (dated by TCRdb to the late 2010s). As for the study more broadly: The 666 repertoires of the first cohort and the 120 or so validation repertoires were produced on the same platform, according to a later analysis. The aim of the study was to test whether cataloging public T cell receptors could identify signatures of past pathogen exposure. Along with the approximately 620-subject first cohort, a separate validation cohort of over 90 different subjects was used. To predict cytomegalovirus infection status, the study brought together high-throughput TCR immunosequencing, statistical association of individual TCRs with disease status, and machine learning.

The donors were included in the validation cohort of 120 subjects, a group kept apart from the approximately 670-subject first cohort. From the cysteine through the phenylalanine, the CDR3 covers 12 amino acids. Just the 36-base CDR3 DNA is kept, in frame starting at base 1. The germline V gene (reference sequence) sets CDR1 to MNHEY and CDR2 to SMNVEV. V is reduced by 5 bases and J by 2 bases, leaving a spacing of 7 bases between them. The study at large found these results: In vitro tests confirmed that a few of the cytomegalovirus-associated TCR beta chains recognize cytomegalovirus antigens. Most TCR sequences were observed very rarely across donors, whereas some public TCRs were present in many individuals. A later analysis lacked HLA typing for the validation cohort, so it scored co-occurrence in that cohort across all 120 repertoires. A total of fewer than 200 TCR beta chains were listed by the study as associated with cytomegalovirus. In a later analysis, TCRs clustered in the first cohort were found to also tend to co-occur in the roughly 110 validation repertoires, with 85% to 95% of cluster scores above 0. The classifier was reported to diagnose cytomegalovirus status with high specificity and sensitivity in both the original cohort and the validation cohort. According to the authors, the approach could potentially be generalized to other disease states and immunological phenotypes.

The clonotype was recovered from a man aged 18 to 29 in good health and CMV-seropositive. The V and J segments used are TRBV27 and TRBJ2-7; the D gene lacks a confident call. The sample taken for sequencing was PBMCs. The CDR3 protein is CASSRSPYEQYF. The DNA reads TGTGCCAGCAGTAGGTCACCCTACGAGCAGTACTTC.